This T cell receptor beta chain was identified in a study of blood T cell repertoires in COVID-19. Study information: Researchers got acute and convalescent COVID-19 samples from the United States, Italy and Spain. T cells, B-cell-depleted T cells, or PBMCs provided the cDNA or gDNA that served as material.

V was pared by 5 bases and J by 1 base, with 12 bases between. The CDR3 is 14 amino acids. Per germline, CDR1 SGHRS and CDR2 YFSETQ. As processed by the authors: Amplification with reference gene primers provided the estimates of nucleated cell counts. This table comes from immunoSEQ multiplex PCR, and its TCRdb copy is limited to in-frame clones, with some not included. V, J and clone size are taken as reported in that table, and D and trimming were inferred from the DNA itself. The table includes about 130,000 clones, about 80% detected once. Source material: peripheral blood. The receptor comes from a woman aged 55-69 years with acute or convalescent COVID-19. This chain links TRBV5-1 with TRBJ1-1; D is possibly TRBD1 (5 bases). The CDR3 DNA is TGCGCCAGCAGTACGGAGGGGAAGAACACTGAAGCTTTCTTT. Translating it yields CASSTEGKNTEAFF.